This T cell receptor beta chain stems from a study of cytomegalovirus exposure and HLA in healthy donors. Broader study findings: Several of the most significant clusters appeared linked to common viral pathogens, based on a later analysis.

The V segment lost 3 bases and the J segment 6 bases; nucleotides outside the gene matches: 10. Germline V gene sequence: CDR1 KGHSH, CDR2 LQKENI. The CDR3 is made up of 15 amino acids. A multiplex PCR was run with 60 Vbeta primers and 13 Jbeta primers. Sequencing was performed with immunoSEQ multiplex PCR; in TCRdb, only in-frame clones are kept and a portion is missing. This repertoire shows 150,000 to 200,000 clones, over 80% found once; its top ten account for approximately 1.2%. Regarding this clone: Its antigen is not identified.

The V gene is TRBV18, the J gene TRBJ2-7; 8 bases are a match to TRBD2. Sample: PBMCs. This TCR was recovered from a boy aged 2-9 years in good health and CMV-seronegative. CDR3: CASSPSRAGEFEQYF. CDR3 in DNA: TGTGCCAGCTCACCCTCTCGAGCGGGAGAATTCGAGCAGTACTTC.